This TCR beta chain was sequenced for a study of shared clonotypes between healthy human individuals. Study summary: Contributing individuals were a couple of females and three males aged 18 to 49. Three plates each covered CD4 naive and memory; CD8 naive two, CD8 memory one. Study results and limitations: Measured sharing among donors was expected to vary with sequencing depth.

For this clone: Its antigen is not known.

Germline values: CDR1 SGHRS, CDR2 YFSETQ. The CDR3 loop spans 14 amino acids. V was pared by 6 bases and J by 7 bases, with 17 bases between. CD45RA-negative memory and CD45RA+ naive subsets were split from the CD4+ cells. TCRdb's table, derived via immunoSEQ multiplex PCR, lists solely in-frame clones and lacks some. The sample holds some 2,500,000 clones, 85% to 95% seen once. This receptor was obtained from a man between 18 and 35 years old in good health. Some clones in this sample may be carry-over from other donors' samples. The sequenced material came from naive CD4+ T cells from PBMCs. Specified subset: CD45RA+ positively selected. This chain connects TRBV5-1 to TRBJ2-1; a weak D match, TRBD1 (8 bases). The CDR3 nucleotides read TGCGCCAGCAACGATGGGGGGGACAGGAATGAGCAGTTCTTC. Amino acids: CASNDGGDRNEQFF.